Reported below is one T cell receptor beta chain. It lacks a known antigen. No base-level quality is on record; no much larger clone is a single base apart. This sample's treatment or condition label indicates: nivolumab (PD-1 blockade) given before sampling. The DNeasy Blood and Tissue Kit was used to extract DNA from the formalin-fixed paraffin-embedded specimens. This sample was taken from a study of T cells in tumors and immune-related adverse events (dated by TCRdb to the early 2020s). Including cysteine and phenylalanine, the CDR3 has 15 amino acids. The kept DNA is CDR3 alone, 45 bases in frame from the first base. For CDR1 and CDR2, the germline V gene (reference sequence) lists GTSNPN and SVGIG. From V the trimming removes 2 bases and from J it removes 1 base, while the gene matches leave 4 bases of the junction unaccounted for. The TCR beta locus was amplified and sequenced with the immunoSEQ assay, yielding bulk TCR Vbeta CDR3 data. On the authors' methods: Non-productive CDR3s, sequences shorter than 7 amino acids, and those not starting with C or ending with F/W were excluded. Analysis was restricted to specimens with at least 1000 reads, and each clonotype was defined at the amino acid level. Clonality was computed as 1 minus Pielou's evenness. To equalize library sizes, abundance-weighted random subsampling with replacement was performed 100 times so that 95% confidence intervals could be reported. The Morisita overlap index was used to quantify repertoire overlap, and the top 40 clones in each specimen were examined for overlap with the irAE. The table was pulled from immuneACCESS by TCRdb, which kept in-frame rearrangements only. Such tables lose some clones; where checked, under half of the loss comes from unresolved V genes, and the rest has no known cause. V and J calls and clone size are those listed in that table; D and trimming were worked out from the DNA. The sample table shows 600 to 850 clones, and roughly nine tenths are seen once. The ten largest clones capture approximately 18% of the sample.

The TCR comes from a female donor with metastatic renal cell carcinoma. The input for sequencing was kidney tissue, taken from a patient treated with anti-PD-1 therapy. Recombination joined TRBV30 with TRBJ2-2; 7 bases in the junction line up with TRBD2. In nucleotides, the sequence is TGTGCCTGGAGTCGACTAGCTATGAACACCGGGGAGCTGTTTTTT. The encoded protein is CAWSRLAMNTGELFF.